Listed below are T cell receptor beta chains from one sample, sequenced in a study of T-cell reconstitution after alpha-beta-depleted transplantation in children. TCRdb itself ran the PCR reads through MiXCR, one entry per CDR3 protein. The sample comprises around 370,000 distinct CDR3 sequences, 15% to 20% of which are singletons, and around 43% rests with the top ten. Material: PBMCs, mostly from graft donor cells, obtained 360 days after TCRalphabeta/CD19-depleted stem cell transplant. Receptors were obtained from a male patient between 2 and 10 years old who had a stem cell transplant for acute lymphoblastic leukemia, so the T cells may come from the graft donor. Both conserved end residues are part of each CDR3. Each record gives: clone size, D gene, V gene, CDR3 length, CDR3 protein. D genes are given only for firm matches. Only part of the rows carry a size: once, few, many, or a class if the clone is expanded.

size: many; D: .; V: TRBV5-1; length: 13; CDR3: CASSWGDNYGYTF
size: .; D: TRBD2; V: TRBV12-3/TRBV12-4; length: 19; CDR3: CASSSDPGLALLDKETQYF
size: few; D: .; V: TRBV7-6; length: 14; CDR3: CASSYSWGDTEAFF
size: .; D: TRBD2; V: TRBV20-1; length: 18; CDR3: CSARAASGRAFAYNEQFF
size: many; D: .; V: TRBV7-2; length: 14; CDR3: CASSLGVGEYEQYF
size: few; D: TRBD2; V: TRBV4-3; length: 19; CDR3: CASSQGKFWTSVNTGELFF
size: .; D: .; V: TRBV7-8; length: 14; CDR3: CASSPHRSAETQYF
size: .; D: TRBD1; V: TRBV7-6; length: 17; CDR3: CASSLHHRGRIYNEQFF
size: .; D: .; V: TRBV3-1; length: 14; CDR3: CASSSRSLTDTQYF
size: .; D: TRBD1; V: TRBV28; length: 20; CDR3: CASSTISGTGGGDGLYEQYF
size: few; D: TRBD2; V: TRBV7-9; length: 17; CDR3: CASSLVPSGHVNNEQFF
size: .; D: .; V: TRBV15; length: 12; CDR3: CATSPDYNEQFF
size: .; D: .; V: TRBV10-3; length: 13; CDR3: CASSPGGDYEQYF
size: many; D: .; V: TRBV4-2; length: 16; CDR3: CASSHPSWGAGYGYTF
size: few; D: .; V: TRBV7-2; length: 17; CDR3: CASSPLTTFFSGNTIYF
size: .; D: .; V: TRBV6-5; length: 17; CDR3: CASSYSRGASSGNTIYF
size: .; D: .; V: TRBV30; length: 14; CDR3: CAWKGRTNTGELFF
size: few; D: TRBD1; V: TRBV12-3/TRBV12-4; length: 14; CDR3: CASSSSTGEETQYF
size: .; D: TRBD1; V: TRBV28; length: 15; CDR3: CASRPDRGTTDTQYF
size: few; D: TRBD1; V: TRBV12-3/TRBV12-4; length: 15; CDR3: CASSIGQGHNQPQHF
size: .; D: .; V: TRBV18; length: 13; CDR3: CASSTGPWSPLHF
size: .; D: .; V: TRBV7-6; length: 15; CDR3: CASSRSLMGNEKLFF
size: .; D: TRBD1; V: TRBV20-1; length: 15; CDR3: CSARDGTGGGYGYTF
size: .; D: .; V: TRBV4-1; length: 15; CDR3: CASSVQGLSTGELFF
size: .; D: .; V: TRBV7-8; length: 14; CDR3: CASSSQGVTDTQYF
size: many; D: .; V: TRBV5-1; length: 15; CDR3: CASSLTRSDDYGYTF
size: many; D: .; V: TRBV4-1; length: 15; CDR3: CASSQAGTTDYEQYF
size: few; D: .; V: TRBV4-2; length: 14; CDR3: CASSQVGRDEPQHF
size: .; D: TRBD1; V: TRBV4-2; length: 14; CDR3: CASSRRDSQYEQYF
size: many; D: .; V: TRBV12-3/TRBV12-4; length: 15; CDR3: CASSRTADFTDTQYF
size: few; D: .; V: TRBV6-2/TRBV6-3; length: 12; CDR3: CASSPKAYEQYF
size: .; D: .; V: TRBV27; length: 12; CDR3: CASGGLGETQYF
size: few; D: .; V: TRBV15; length: 18; CDR3: CATSRFRRGTRPAGELFF
size: many; D: .; V: TRBV5-5; length: 13; CDR3: CASSLGGRNIQYF
size: .; D: .; V: TRBV5-1; length: 16; CDR3: CASSLTWRELGNEQFF
size: few; D: TRBD2; V: TRBV27; length: 13; CDR3: CASTGTSSETQYF
size: few; D: .; V: TRBV9; length: 15; CDR3: CASSVEGGRWETQYF
size: few; D: TRBD2; V: TRBV5-1; length: 16; CDR3: CASSLDLAGGSDEQFF
size: few; D: .; V: TRBV20-1; length: 13; CDR3: CSARVPHTDTQYF
size: once; D: TRBD2; V: TRBV28; length: 16; CDR3: CASSRGRAFGTDTQYF
size: .; D: .; V: TRBV18; length: 14; CDR3: CASSSGGQAYEQYF
size: few; D: TRBD2; V: TRBV20-1; length: 14; CDR3: CSARRQGRGYEQYF
size: .; D: .; V: TRBV2; length: 13; CDR3: CASSEDSQETQYF
size: .; D: TRBD2; V: TRBV18; length: 15; CDR3: CASSPTAGGENIQYF
size: .; D: .; V: TRBV7-2; length: 15; CDR3: CASSQTYGGYNEQFF
size: .; D: TRBD1; V: TRBV12-3/TRBV12-4; length: 14; CDR3: CASSLTGGVSGQYF
size: few; D: .; V: TRBV14; length: 14; CDR3: CASSQALVGETQYF
size: many; D: .; V: TRBV12-3/TRBV12-4; length: 13; CDR3: CASSFREYNEQFF
size: many; D: TRBD2; V: TRBV12-3/TRBV12-4; length: 14; CDR3: CASSPQGTSGSLFF
size: .; D: .; V: TRBV7-8; length: 19; CDR3: CASSLDGGILWGSNQPQHF
size: .; D: .; V: TRBV4-3; length: 17; CDR3: CASSQDETAQIFYEQYF
size: many; D: TRBD1; V: TRBV28; length: 16; CDR3: CASSVRGQGYPGELFF